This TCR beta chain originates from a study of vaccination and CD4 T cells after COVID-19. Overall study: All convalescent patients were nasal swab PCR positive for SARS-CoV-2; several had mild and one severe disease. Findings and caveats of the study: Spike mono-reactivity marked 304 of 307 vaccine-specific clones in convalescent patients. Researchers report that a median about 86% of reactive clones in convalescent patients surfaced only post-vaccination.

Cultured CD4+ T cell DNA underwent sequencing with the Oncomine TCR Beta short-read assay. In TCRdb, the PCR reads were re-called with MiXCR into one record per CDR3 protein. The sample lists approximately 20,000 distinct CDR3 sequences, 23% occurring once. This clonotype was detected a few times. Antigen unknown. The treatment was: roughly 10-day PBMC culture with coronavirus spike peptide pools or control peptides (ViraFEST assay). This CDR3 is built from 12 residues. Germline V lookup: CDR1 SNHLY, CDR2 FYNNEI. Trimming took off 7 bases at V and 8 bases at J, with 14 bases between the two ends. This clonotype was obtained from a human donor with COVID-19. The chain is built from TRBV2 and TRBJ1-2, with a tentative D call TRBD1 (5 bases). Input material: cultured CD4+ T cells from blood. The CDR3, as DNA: TGTGCCAGCACTCTGGGGGTTGGCGGCTACACCTTC. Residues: CASTLGVGGYTF.